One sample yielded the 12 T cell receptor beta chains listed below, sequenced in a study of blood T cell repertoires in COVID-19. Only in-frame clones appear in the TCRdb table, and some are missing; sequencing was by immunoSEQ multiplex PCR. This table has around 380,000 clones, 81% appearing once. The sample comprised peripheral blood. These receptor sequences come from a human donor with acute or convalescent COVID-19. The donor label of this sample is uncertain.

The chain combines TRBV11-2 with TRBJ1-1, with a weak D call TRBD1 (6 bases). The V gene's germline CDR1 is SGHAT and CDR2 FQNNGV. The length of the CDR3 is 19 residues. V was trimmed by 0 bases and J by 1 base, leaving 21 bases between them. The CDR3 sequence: CASSLDPRTAQFRNTEAFF. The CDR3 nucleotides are TGTGCCAGCAGCTTAGATCCCCGGACAGCCCAATTTCGGAACACTGAAGCTTTCTTT.

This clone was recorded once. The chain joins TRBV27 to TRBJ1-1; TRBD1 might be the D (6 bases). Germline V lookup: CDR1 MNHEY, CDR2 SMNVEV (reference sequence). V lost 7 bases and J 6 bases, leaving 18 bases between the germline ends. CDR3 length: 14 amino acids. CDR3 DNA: TGTGCCAGCAAGGACCACAGGGCGATCGCTGAAGCTTTCTTT. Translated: CASKDHRAIAEAFF.

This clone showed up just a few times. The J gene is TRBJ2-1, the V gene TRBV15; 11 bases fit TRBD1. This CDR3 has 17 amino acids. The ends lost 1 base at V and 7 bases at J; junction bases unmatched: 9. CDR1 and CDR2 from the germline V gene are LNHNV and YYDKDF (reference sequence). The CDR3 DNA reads TGTGCCACCAGCAGAGTATGGGACAGGGGGTCATTTAATGAGCAGTTCTTC. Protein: CATSRVWDRGSFNEQFF.

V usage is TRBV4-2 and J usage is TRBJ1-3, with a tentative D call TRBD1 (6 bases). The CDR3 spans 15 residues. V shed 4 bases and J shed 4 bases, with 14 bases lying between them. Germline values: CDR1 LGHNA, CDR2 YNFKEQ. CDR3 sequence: CASSRGGGFGNTIYF. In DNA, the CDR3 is TGTGCCAGCAGCCGGGGCGGGGGCTTCGGAAACACCATATATTTT.

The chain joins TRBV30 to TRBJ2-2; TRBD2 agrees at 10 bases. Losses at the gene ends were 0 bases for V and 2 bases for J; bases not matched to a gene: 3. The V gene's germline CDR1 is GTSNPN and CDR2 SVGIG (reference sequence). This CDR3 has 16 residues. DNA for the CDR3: TGTGCCTGGAGTGTACGGACTAGCGGCAACACCGGGGAGCTGTTTTTT. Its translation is CAWSVRTSGNTGELFF.

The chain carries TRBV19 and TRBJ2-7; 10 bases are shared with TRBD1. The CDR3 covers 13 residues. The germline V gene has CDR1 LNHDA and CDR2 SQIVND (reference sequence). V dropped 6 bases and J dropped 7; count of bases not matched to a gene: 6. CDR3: CASSHGTGVEQYF. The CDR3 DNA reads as TGTGCCAGTAGCCACGGGACAGGGGTGGAGCAGTACTTC.

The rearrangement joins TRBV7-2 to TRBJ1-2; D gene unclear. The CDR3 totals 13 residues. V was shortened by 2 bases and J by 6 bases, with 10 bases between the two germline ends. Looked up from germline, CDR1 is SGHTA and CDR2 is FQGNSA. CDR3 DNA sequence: TGTGCCAGCAGCTTAACCGGGGTTAATGGCTACACCTTC. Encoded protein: CASSLTGVNGYTF.

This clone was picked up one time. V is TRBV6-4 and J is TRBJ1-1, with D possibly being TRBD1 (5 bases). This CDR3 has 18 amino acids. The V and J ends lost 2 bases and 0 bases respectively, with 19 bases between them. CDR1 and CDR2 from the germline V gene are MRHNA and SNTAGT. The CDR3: CASSDQTRADKMNTEAFF. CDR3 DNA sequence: TGTGCCAGCAGTGACCAAACCAGGGCGGACAAGATGAACACTGAAGCTTTCTTT.

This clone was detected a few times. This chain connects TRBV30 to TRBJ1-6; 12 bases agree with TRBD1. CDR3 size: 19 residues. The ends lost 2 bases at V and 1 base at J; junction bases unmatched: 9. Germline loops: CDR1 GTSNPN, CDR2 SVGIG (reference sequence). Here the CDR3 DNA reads TGTGCCTGGAGTCTCTTGGGACAGGGGGCAGGATCCTATAATTCACCCCTCCACTTT. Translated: CAWSLLGQGAGSYNSPLHF.

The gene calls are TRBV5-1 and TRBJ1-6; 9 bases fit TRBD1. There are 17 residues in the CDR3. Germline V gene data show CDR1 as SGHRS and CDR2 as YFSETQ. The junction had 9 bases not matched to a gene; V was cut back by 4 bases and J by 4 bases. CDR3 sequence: CASSIKGQGFYNSPLHF. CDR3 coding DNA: TGCGCCAGCAGCATTAAGGGACAGGGATTTTATAATTCACCCCTCCACTTT.

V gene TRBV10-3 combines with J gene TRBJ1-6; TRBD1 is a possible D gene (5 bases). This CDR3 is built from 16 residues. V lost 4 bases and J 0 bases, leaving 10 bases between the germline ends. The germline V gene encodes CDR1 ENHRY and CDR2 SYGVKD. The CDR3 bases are TGTGCCATCAGTGGACAGTCGAGCTCCTATAATTCACCCCTCCACTTT. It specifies CAISGQSSSYNSPLHF.

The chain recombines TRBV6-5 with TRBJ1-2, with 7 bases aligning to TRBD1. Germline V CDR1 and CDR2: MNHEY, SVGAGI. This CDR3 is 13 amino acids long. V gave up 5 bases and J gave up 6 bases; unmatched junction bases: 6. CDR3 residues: CASSRDRVNGYTF. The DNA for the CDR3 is TGTGCCAGCAGTCGTGACAGGGTCAATGGCTACACCTTC.